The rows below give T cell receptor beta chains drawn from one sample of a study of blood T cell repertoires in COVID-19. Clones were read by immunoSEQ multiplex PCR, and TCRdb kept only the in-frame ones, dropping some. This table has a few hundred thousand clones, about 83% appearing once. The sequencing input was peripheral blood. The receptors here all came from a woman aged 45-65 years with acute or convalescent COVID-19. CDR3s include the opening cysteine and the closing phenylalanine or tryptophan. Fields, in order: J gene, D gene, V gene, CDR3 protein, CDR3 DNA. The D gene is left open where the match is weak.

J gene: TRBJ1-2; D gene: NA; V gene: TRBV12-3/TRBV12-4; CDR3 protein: CASSPGGGYTF; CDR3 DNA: TGTGCCAGCAGCCCGGGGGGAGGCTACACCTTC
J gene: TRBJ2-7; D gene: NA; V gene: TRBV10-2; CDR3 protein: CASRGPTGESEQYF; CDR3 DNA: TGCGCCAGCAGGGGGCCGACGGGAGAGAGCGAGCAGTACTTC
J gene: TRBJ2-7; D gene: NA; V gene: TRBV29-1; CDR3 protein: CSAQTDSYYEQYF; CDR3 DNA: TGCAGCGCACAAACCGACAGTTACTACGAGCAGTACTTC
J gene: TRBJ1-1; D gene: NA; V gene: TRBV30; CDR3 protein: CAWTRTAKGNTEAFF; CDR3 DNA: TGTGCCTGGACCAGGACAGCAAAAGGGAACACTGAAGCTTTCTTT
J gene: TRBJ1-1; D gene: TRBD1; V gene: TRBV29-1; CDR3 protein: CSVERGLNTEAFF; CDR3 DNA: TGCAGCGTTGAAAGGGGGCTTAACACTGAAGCTTTCTTT
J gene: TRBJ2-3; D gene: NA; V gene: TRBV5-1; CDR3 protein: CASSLGLADGVDTQYF; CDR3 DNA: TGCGCCAGCAGCTTGGGGCTAGCAGATGGGGTCGATACGCAGTATTTT
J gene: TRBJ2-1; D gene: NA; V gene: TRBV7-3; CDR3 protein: CASSLAPSYNEQFF; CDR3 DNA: TGTGCCAGCAGCCTAGCGCCCTCCTACAATGAGCAGTTCTTC
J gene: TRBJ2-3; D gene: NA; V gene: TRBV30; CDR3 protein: CAWSLSGSTDTQYF; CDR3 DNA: TGTGCCTGGAGCTTGAGCGGGAGCACAGATACGCAGTATTTT
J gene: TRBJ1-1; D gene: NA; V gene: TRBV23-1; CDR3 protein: CASSPPPGMGTEAFF; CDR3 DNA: TGCGCCAGCAGTCCTCCTCCGGGGATGGGGACTGAAGCTTTCTTT
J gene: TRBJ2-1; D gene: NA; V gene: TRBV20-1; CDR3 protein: CSARLAAEQFF; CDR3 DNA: TGCAGTGCGAGGCTAGCTGCTGAGCAGTTCTTC
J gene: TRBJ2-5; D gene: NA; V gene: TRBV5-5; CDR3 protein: CASRVGGQETQYF; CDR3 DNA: TGTGCCAGCAGGGTTGGAGGCCAAGAGACCCAGTACTTC
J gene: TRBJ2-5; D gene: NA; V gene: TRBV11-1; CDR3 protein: CASGLGGIQETQYF; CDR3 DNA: TGTGCCAGCGGACTTGGGGGGATCCAAGAGACCCAGTACTTC
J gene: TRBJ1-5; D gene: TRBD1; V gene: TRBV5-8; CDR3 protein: CASSLRGLGNQPQHF; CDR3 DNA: TGTGCCAGCAGCTTAAGGGGGCTTGGCAATCAGCCCCAGCATTTT
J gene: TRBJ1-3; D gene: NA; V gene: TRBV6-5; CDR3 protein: CASRTFRTAGDTIYF; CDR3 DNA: TGTGCCAGCAGGACATTTAGGACGGCGGGAGACACCATATATTTT